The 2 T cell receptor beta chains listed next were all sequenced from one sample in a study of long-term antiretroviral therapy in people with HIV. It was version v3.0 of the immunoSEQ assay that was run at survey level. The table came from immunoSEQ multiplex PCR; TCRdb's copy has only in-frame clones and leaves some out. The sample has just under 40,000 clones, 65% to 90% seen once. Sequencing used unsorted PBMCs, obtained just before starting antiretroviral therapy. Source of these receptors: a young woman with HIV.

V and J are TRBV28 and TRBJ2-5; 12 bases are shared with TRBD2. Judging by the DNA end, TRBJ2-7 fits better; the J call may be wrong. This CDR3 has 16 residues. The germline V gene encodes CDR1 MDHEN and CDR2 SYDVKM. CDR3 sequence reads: CASSKTSGRMTYEQYF. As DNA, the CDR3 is TGTGCCAGCAGTAAGACTAGCGGGAGAATGACCTACGAGCAGTACTTC.

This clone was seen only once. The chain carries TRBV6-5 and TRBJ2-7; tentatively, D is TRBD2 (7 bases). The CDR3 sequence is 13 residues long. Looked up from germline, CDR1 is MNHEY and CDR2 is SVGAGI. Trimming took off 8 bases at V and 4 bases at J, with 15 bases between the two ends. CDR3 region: CASGGDNSYEQYF. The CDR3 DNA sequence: TGTGCCAGCGGGGGGGACAACTCTTACGAGCAGTACTTC.